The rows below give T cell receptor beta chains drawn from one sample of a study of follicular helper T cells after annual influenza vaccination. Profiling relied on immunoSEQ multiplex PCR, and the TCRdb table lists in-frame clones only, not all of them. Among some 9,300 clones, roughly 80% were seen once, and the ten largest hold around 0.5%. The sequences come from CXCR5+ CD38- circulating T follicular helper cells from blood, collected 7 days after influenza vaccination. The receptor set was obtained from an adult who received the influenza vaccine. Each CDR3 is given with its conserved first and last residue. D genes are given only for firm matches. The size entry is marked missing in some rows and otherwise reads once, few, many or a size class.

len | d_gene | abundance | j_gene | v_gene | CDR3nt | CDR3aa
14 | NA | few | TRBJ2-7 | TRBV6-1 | TGTGCCAGCAGTGAATTTATAGGAGGAGACGAGCAGTACTTC | CASSEFIGGDEQYF
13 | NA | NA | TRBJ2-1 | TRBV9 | TGTGCCAGCAGCCCCGGGAGTAACAATGAGCAGTTCTTC | CASSPGSNNEQFF
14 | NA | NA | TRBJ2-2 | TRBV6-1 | TGTGCCAGCAAGGTCAGGATAAACACCGGGGAGCTGTTTTTT | CASKVRINTGELFF
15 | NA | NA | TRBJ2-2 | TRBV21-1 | TGTGCCAGCAGGGGACAGGGAAGCGACACCGGGGAGCTGTTTTTT | CASRGQGSDTGELFF
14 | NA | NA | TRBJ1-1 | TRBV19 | TGTGCCAGTAGTATATCCGCCGGGGGGACTGGGGGTTTCTTT | CASSISAGGTGGFF
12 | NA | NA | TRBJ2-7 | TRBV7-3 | TGTGCCAGCAGCTCCGAAGGGGATGTGCAGTACTTC | CASSSEGDVQYF
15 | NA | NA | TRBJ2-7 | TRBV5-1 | TGCGCCAGCAGCTTGGAATCGGGACAAGGGTTCGAGCAGTACTTC | CASSLESGQGFEQYF
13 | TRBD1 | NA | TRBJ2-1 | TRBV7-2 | TGTGCCAGCAGCGGAGGACAGGCTGGTGAGCAGTTCTTC | CASSGGQAGEQFF
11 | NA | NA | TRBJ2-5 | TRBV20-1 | TGCAGTCCCGTAGGGGGCGGGGGCAAGTACTTC | CSPVGGGGKYF
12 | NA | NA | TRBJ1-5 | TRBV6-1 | TGTGCCAGCACCGATTGGGGACAGCCCCAGCATTTT | CASTDWGQPQHF
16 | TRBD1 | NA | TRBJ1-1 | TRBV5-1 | TGCGCCAGCGGGGGACAGTGGGGGACACCGAACACTGAAGCTTTCTTT | CASGGQWGTPNTEAFF
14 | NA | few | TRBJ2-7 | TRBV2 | TGTGCCAGCAGTGAAGCCCCGATCCCGTCCGAGCAGTACTTC | CASSEAPIPSEQYF
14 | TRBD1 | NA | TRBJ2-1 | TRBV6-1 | TGTGCCAGCAGTGCAGGTACAGGGGTGGGTGAGCAGTTCTTC | CASSAGTGVGEQFF
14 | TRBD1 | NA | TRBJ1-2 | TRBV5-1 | TGCGCCAGCAGCGCGACAGGGGGAGGTGATGGCTACACCTTC | CASSATGGGDGYTF
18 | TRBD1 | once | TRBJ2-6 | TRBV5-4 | TGTGCCAGCAGCCCTTGGACAGGGGGTAGCTCTGGGGCCAACGTCCTGACTTTC | CASSPWTGGSSGANVLTF
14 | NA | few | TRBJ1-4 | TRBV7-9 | TGTGCCAGCAGCGAGGGACTGAATAATGAAAAACTGTTTTTT | CASSEGLNNEKLFF
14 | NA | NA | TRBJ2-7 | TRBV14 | TGTGCCAGCAGCCAAGTTTTTGGGGGCCTTGGGCAGTACTTC | CASSQVFGGLGQYF
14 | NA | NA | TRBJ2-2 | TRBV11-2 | TGTGCCAGCAGCTTAGTACCGGACACCGGGGAGCTGTTTTTT | CASSLVPDTGELFF
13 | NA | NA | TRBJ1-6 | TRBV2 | TGTGCCAGCGGGCTCTCCTATAATTCACCCCTCCACTTT | CASGLSYNSPLHF
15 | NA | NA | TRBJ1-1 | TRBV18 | TGTGCCAGCTCACCACAGGGAGGGGAGAACACTGAAGCTTTCTTT | CASSPQGGENTEAFF
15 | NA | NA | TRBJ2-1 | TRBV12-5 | TGTGCTAGTGGTCCAGGTGGGATGTCCTACAATGAGCAGTTCTTC | CASGPGGMSYNEQFF
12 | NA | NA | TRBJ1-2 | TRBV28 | TGTGCCAGCAGTTCGGTTAACTATGGCTACACCTTC | CASSSVNYGYTF
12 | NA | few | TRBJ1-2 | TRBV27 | TGTGCCAGCCGGACATCTAACTATGGCTACACCTTC | CASRTSNYGYTF
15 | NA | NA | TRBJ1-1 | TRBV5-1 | TGCGCCAGCAGACCCCCTTACAGAGCCTCCACTGAAGCTTTCTTT | CASRPPYRASTEAFF
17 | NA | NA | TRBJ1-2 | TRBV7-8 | TGTGCCAGCAGCTTATACGGGGGGCGAGGGGCTAACTATGGCTACACCTTC | CASSLYGGRGANYGYTF
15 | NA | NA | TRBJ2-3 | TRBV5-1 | TGCGCCAGCAGCCCGGACGGGGCTAGCACAGATACGCAGTATTTT | CASSPDGASTDTQYF
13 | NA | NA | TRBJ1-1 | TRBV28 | TGTGCCAGCGCGTGGGTGGCGAACACTGAAGCTTTCTTT | CASAWVANTEAFF
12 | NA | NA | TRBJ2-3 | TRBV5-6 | TGTGCCAGCACCAACGGAGGGGATACGCAGTATTTT | CASTNGGDTQYF
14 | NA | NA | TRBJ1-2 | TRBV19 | TGTGCCAGTAGTATGGGTGGCAGTAACTATGGCTACACCTTC | CASSMGGSNYGYTF
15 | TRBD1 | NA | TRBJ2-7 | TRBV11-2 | TGTGCCAGCAGCTTCTCACAGGGGAGCTCCTACGAGCAGTACTTC | CASSFSQGSSYEQYF
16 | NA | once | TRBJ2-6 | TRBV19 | TGTGCCAGTAGTATAGGGGGGGCTGCTGGGGCCAACGTCCTGACTTTC | CASSIGGAAGANVLTF
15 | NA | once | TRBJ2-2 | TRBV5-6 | TGTGCCAGCAGCAAACGGGACTTGAACACCGGGGAGCTGTTTTTT | CASSKRDLNTGELFF
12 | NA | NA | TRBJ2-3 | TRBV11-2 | TGTGCCAGCAGCTTAGACAGGGATACGCAGTATTTT | CASSLDRDTQYF
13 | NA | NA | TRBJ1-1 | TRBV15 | TGTGCCACCAGCAGAGATTTGGAGGCTGAAGCTTTCTTT | CATSRDLEAEAFF
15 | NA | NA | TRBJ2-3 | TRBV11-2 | TGTGCCAGCAGCTTCGTAAGGAGCGAGGGAGATACGCAGTATTTT | CASSFVRSEGDTQYF
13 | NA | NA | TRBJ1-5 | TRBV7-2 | TGTGCCAGCAGCTATGTTCAGGGTCAGCCCCAGCATTTT | CASSYVQGQPQHF
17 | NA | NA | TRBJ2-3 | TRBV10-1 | TGCGCCAGCAGTACGCCAAGGGGGGGGGCCTCCGAAGATACGCAGTATTTT | CASSTPRGGASEDTQYF
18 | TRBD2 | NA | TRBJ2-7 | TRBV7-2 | TGTGCCAGCAGCTTGGGGACTAGCGGGGGCCGTCGTGGTCACGAGCAGTACTTC | CASSLGTSGGRRGHEQYF
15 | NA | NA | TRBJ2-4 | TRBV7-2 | TGTGCCAGCAGCTTAAGGGGCCAGGGGAAAAACATTCAGTACTTC | CASSLRGQGKNIQYF
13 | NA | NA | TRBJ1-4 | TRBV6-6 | TGTGCCAGCACCGGGGGGGCGAATGAAAAACTGTTTTTT | CASTGGANEKLFF
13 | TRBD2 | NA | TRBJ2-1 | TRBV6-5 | TGTGCCACCAGACTAGCGGGGGGGGATGAGCAGTTCTTC | CATRLAGGDEQFF
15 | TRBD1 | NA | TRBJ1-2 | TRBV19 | TGTGCCAGTAGTCCAGGGACAGGACCCGGGGACGGCTACACCTTC | CASSPGTGPGDGYTF
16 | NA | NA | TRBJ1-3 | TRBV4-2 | TGTGCCAGCAGCCAAGTACCGGGGACCTCTGGAAACACCATATATTTT | CASSQVPGTSGNTIYF
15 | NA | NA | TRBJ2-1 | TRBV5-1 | TGCGCCAGCAGCTGGGGGGACGGGTTGGGGAATGAGCAGTTCTTC | CASSWGDGLGNEQFF
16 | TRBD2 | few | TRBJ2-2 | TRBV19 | TGTGCCAGTCTCAGACTAGCGGGGGTTAACACCGGGGAGCTGTTTTTT | CASLRLAGVNTGELFF
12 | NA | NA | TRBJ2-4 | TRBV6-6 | TGTGCCAGCAGAACCACAGAAAACATTCAGTACTTC | CASRTTENIQYF
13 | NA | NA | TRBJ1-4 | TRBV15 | TGTGCCACCAGGGACGGAGGAATTGAAAAACTGTTTTTT | CATRDGGIEKLFF
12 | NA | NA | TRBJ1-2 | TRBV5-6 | TGTGCCAGCAGCCTCCCTAACTATGGCTACACCTTC | CASSLPNYGYTF
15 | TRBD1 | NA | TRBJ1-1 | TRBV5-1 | TGCGCCAGCAGCGCGGAACAGGGGGCGCTTACTGAAGCTTTCTTT | CASSAEQGALTEAFF
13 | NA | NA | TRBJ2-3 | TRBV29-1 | TGCAGCGTTGAGAAACAGTTTGGTGATACGCAGTATTTT | CSVEKQFGDTQYF
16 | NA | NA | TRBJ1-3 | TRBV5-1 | TGCGCCAGCAGCTTGAAGACTGGATTCTCTGGAAACACCATATATTTT | CASSLKTGFSGNTIYF
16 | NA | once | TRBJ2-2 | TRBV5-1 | TGCGCCAGCAGCTTGGAATCAGTCCTGAACACCGGGGAGCTGTTTTTT | CASSLESVLNTGELFF
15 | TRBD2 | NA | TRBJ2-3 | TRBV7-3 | TGTGCCAGCAGCTTATGGTCGGGGGGAACAGATACGCAGTATTTT | CASSLWSGGTDTQYF
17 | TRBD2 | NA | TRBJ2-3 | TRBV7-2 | TGTGCCAGCAGCTCACCGACTAGCGGGGAGTTCACAGATACGCAGTATTTT | CASSSPTSGEFTDTQYF